The rows below give T cell receptor beta chains drawn from one sample of a study of T cell responses to AZD1222 COVID-19 vaccine. Profiled with immunoSEQ multiplex PCR; TCRdb holds only in-frame clones, not every one. Of about 190,000 clones in the sample, approximately 87% were seen once. The input for sequencing was peripheral blood, taken on day 0 of MenACWY control vaccination. All receptors come from an adult in good health. The CDR3 runs from the conserved cysteine through the conserved F or W. D genes are given only for firm matches. The size field is filled for only some rows; it gives once, few, many or a size class.

>TRBJ1-2|TRBV24-1|TRBD1|-
TGTGCCACCAGTGAGGGACAGGGTGGAGGACGGGGCTACACCTTC
CATSEGQGGGRGYTF
>TRBJ2-2|TRBV3-1/TRBV3-2|-|-
TGTGCCAGCAGCCTTCTCCAGGACACCGGGGAGCTGTTTTTT
CASSLLQDTGELFF
>TRBJ2-1|TRBV13|-|-
TGTGCCAGCAGCTTACCCCCTGATGAGCAGTTCTTC
CASSLPPDEQFF
>TRBJ2-2|TRBV2|-|-
TGTGCCAGCAAGGATTTCGGGAACACCGGGGAGCTGTTTTTT
CASKDFGNTGELFF
>TRBJ2-1|TRBV19|TRBD2|once
TGTGCCAGTAGTTCTGCTAGCGGGAGCTATGAGCAGTTCTTC
CASSSASGSYEQFF
>TRBJ1-5|TRBV6-2/TRBV6-3|-|-
TGTGCCAGCAGTTATGCCCCGAAGGGGGAATTCCTGACCCAGCATTTT
CASSYAPKGEFLTQHF
>TRBJ2-1|TRBV28|-|-
TGTGCCAGCAGCATCGTGGGGCGCGGAACGAATGAGCAGTTCTTC
CASSIVGRGTNEQFF
>TRBJ1-1|TRBV9|-|-
TGTGCCAGCAAAGGCGATGACACTGAAGCTTTCTTT
CASKGDDTEAFF
>TRBJ1-1|TRBV3-1/TRBV3-2|-|-
TGTGCCAGCAGCCAATCGTGGCCGATTGGGAACACTGAAGCTTTCTTT
CASSQSWPIGNTEAFF
>TRBJ2-7|TRBV5-6|-|-
TGTGCCAGCAGCTTGTTTCTTTTAAGTTCCGGGTTTGACGAGCAGTACTTC
CASSLFLLSSGFDEQYF
>TRBJ2-7|TRBV28|TRBD1|-
TGTGCCAGCCAGGGGGACGGACCCTACGAGCAGTACTTC
CASQGDGPYEQYF